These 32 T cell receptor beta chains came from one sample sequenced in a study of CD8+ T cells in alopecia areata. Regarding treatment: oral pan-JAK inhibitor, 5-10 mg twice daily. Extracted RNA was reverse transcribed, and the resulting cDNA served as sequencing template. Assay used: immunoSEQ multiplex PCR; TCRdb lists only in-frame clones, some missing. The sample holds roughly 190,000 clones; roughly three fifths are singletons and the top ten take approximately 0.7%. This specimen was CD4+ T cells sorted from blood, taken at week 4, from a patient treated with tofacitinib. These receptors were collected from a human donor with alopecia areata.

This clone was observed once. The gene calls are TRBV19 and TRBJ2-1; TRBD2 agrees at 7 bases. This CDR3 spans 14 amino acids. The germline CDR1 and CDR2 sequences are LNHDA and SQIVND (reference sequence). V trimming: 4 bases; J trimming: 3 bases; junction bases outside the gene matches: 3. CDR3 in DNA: TGTGCCAGTAGTAGGACTAGAGTCTACAATGAGCAGTTCTTC. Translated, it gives CASSRTRVYNEQFF.

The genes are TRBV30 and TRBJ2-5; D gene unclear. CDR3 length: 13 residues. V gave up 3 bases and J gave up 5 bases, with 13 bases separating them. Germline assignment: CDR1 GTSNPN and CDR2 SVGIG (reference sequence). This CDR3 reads CAWSGDSRETQYF. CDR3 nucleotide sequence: TGTGCCTGGAGCGGCGATAGCCGGGAGACCCAGTACTTC.

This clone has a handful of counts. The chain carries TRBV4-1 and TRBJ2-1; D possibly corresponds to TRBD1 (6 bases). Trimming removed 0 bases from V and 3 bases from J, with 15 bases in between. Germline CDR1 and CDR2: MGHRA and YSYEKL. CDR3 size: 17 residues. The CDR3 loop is CASSQDPRRGYYNEQFF. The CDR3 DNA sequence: TGCGCCAGCAGCCAAGATCCCCGTAGGGGGTACTACAATGAGCAGTTCTTC.

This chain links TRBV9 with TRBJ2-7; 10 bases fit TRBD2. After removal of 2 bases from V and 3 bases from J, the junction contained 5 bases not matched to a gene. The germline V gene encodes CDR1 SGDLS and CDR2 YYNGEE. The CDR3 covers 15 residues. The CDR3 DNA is TGTGCCAGCAGCGTGGACACTAGCGGGGACTACGAGCAGTACTTC. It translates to CASSVDTSGDYEQYF.

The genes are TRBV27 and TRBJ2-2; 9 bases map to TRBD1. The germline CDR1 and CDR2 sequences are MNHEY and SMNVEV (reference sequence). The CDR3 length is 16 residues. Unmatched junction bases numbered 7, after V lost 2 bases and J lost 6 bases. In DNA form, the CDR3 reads TGTGCCAGCAGTTTAACGGGACAGGGACGCGCCGGGGAGCTGTTTTTT. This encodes CASSLTGQGRAGELFF.

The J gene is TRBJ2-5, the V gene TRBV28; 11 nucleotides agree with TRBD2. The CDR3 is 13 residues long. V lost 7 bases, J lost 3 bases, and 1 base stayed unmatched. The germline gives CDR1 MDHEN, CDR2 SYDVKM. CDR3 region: CASTSGRKETQYF. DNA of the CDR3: TGTGCCAGCACTAGCGGGAGGAAAGAGACCCAGTACTTC.

CDR3 nucleotides: TGTGCCAGCAGCAAGACGAACACTGAAGCTTTCTTT. Translating gives CASSKTNTEAFF. This chain joins TRBV6-5 and TRBJ1-1; D unresolved. The CDR3 runs to 12 residues. Trimming pared 6 bases from V and 1 base from J, leaving 6 bases between. Germline lookup yields CDR1 MNHEY and CDR2 SVGAGI.

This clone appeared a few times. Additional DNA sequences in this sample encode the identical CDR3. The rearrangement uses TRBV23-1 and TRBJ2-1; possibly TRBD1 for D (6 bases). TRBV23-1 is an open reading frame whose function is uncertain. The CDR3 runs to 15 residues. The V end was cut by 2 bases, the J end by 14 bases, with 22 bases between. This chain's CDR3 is CASSQSPPGEVSKFF. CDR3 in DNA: TGCGCCAGCAGTCAAAGCCCCCCAGGGGAAGTTTCTAAGTTCTTC.

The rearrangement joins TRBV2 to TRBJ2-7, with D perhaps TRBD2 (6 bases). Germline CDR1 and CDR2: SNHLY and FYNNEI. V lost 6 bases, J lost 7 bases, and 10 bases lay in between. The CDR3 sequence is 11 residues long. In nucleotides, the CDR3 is TGTGCCAGCAGACTAGCCTGGGAGCAGTACTTC. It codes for CASRLAWEQYF.

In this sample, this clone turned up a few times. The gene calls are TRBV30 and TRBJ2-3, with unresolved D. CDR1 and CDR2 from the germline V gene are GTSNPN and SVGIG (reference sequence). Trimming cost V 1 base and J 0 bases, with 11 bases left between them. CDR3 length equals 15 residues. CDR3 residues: CAWSGIAVSTDTQYF. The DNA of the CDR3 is TGTGCCTGGAGTGGCATAGCCGTAAGCACAGATACGCAGTATTTT.

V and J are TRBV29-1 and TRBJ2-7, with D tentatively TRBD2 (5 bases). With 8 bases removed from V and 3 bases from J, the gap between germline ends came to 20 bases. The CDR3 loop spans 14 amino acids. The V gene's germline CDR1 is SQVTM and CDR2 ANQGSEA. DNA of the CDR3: TGCAGCTCCTGTCCCTCTCCGGCGGGCTACGAGCAGTACTTC. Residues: CSSCPSPAGYEQYF.

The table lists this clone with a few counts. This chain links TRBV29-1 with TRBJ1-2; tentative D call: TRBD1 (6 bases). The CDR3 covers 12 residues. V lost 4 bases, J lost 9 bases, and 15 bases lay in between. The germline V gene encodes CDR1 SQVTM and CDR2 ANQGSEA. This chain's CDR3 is CSVGTDSIRYTF. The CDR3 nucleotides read TGCAGCGTTGGGACGGACAGTATCCGCTACACCTTC.

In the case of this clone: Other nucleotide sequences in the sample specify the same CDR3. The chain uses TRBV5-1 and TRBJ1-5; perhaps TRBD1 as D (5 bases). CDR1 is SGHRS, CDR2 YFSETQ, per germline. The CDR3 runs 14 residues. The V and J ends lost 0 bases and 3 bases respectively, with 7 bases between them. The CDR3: CASSLGGDNQPQHF. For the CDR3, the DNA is TGCGCCAGCAGCTTGGGAGGGGACAATCAGCCCCAGCATTTT.

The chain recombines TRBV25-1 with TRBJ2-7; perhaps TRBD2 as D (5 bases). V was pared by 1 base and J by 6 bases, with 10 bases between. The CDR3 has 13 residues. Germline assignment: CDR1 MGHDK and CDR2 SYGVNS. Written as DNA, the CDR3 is TGTGCCAGCAGTGAATCCCTAGCAGGCGAGCAGTACTTC. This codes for CASSESLAGEQYF.

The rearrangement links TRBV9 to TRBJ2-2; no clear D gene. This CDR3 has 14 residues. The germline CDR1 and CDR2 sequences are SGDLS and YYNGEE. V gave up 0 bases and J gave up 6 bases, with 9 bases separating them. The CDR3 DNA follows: TGTGCCAGCAGCGTAGATAGCCGTCCCGGGGAGCTGTTTTTT. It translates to CASSVDSRPGELFF.

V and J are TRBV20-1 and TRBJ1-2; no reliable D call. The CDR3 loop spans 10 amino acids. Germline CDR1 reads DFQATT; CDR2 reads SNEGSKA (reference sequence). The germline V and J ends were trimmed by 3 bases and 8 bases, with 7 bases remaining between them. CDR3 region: CSARTEGYTF. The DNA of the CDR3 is TGCAGTGCTAGGACGGAAGGCTACACCTTC.

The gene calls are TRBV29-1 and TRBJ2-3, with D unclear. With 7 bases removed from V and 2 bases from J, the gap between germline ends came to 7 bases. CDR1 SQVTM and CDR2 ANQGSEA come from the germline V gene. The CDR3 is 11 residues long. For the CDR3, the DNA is TGCAGCGCAGACAACACAGATACGCAGTATTTT. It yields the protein CSADNTDTQYF.

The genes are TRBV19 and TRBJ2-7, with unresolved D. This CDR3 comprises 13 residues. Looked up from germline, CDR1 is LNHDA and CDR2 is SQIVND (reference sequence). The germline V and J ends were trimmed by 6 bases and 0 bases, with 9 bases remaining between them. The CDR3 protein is CASRPSSSYEQYF. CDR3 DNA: TGTGCCAGTAGGCCCTCGAGCTCCTACGAGCAGTACTTC.

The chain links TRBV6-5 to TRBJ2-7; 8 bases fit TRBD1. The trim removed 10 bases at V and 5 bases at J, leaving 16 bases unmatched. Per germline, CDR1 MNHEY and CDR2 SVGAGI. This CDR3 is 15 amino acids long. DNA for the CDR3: TGTGCCACTACAGGGGGGAGACAGGGGTTAGACGAGCAGTACTTC. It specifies CATTGGRQGLDEQYF.

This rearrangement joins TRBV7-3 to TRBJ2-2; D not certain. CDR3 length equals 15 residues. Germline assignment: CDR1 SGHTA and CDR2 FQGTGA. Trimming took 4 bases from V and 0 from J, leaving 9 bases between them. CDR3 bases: TGTGCCAGCAGCTCCTTGGGGTCGAACACCGGGGAGCTGTTTTTT. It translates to CASSSLGSNTGELFF.

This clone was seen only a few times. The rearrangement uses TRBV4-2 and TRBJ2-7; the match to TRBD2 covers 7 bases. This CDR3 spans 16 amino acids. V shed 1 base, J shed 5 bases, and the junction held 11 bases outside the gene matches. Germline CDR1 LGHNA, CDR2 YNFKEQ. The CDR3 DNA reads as TGTGCCAGCAGCCAAGGGGTAGCGGGCATACCCGACGAGCAGTACTTC. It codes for CASSQGVAGIPDEQYF.

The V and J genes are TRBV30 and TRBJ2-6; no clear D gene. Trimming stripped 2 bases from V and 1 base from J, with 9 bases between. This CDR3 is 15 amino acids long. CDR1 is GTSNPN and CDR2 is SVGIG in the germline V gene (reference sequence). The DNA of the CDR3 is TGTGCCTGGAGTCTCTCCGAATCTGGGGCCAACGTCCTGACTTTC. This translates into CAWSLSESGANVLTF.

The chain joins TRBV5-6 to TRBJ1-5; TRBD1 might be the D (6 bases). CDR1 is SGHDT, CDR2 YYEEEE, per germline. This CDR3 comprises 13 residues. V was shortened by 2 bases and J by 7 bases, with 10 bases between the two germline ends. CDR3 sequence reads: CASSLSGAQPQHF. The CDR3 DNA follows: TGTGCCAGCAGCTTATCAGGGGCCCAGCCCCAGCATTTT.

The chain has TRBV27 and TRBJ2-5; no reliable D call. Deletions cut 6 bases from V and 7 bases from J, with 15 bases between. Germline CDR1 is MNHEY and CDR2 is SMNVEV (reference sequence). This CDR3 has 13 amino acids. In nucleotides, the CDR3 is TGTGCCAGCAGCCCGGAGTGGGCCGGGACCCAGTACTTC. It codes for CASSPEWAGTQYF.

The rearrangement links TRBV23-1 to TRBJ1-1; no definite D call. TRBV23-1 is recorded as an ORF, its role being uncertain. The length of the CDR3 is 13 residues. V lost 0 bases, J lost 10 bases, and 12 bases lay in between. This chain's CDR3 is CASSQSGWGIAFF. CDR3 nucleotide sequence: TGCGCCAGCAGTCAATCGGGATGGGGTATAGCTTTCTTT.

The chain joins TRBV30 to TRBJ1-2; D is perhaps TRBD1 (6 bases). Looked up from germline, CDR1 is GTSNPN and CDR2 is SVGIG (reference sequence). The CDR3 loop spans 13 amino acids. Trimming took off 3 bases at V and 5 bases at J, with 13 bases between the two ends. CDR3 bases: TGTGCCTGGAGGGGGAACAGGGTGTATGGCTACACCTTC. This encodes CAWRGNRVYGYTF.

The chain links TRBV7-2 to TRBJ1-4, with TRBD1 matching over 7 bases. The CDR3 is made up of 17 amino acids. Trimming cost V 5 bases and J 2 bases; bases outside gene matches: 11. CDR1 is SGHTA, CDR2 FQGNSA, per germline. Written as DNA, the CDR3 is TGTGCCAGCAGCAAAAGTCAGGGGGTTGGTACTAATGAAAAACTGTTTTTT. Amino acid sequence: CASSKSQGVGTNEKLFF.

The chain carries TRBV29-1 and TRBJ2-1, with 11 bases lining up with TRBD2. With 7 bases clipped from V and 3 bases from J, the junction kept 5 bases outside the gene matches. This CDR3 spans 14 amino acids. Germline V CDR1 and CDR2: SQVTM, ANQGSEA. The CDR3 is CSGSTSGVYNEQFF. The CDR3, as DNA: TGCAGCGGCTCGACTAGCGGGGTCTACAATGAGCAGTTCTTC.

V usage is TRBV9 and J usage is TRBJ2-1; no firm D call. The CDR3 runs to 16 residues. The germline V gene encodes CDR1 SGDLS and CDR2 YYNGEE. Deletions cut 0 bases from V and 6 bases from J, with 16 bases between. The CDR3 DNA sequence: TGTGCCAGCAGCGTAGGCCGGGCCCGGTGGGGCAATGAGCAGTTCTTC. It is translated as CASSVGRARWGNEQFF.

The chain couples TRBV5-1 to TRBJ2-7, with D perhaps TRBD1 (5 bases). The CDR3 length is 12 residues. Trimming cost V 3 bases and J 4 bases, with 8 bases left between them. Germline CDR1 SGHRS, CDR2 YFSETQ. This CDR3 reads CASSSYRYEQYF. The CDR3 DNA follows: TGCGCCAGCAGCTCCTACAGGTACGAGCAGTACTTC.

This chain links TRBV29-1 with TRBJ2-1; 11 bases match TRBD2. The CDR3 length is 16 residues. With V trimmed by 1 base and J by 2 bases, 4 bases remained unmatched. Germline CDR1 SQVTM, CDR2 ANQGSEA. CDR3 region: CSVEAEGLAAYNEQFF. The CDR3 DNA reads TGCAGCGTTGAAGCTGAGGGACTAGCGGCCTACAATGAGCAGTTCTTC.

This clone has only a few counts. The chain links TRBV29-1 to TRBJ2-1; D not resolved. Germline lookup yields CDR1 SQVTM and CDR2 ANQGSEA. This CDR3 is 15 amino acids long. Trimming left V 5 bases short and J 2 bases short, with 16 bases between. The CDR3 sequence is CSVTFGSTAYNEQFF. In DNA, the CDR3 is TGCAGCGTTACCTTCGGTAGCACGGCCTACAATGAGCAGTTCTTC.